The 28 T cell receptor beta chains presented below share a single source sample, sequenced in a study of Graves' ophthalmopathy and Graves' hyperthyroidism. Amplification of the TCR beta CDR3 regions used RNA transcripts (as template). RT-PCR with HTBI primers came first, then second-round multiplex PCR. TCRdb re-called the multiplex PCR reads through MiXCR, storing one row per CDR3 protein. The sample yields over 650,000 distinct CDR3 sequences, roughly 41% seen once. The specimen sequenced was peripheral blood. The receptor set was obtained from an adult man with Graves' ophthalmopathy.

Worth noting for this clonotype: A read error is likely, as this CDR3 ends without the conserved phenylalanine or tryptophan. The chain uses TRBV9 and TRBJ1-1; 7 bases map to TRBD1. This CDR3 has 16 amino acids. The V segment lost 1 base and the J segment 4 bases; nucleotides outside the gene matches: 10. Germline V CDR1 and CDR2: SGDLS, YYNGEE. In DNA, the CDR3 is TGTGCCAGCAGCGTAAGTGTAGGGACAGAGTTCACTGAAGCTTTCTCT. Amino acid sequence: CASSVSVGTEFTEAFS.

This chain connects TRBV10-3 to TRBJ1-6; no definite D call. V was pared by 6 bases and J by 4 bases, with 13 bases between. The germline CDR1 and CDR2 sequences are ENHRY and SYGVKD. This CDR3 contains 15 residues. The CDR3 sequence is CAIRKERGYNSPLHF. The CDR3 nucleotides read TGTGCCATCAGAAAGGAGCGTGGTTATAATTCACCCCTCCACTTT.

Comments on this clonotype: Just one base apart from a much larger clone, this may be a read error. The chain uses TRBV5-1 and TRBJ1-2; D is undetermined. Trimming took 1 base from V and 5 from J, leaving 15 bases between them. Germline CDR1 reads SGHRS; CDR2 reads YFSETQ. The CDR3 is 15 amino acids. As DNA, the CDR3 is TGCGCCAGCAGCTTGTTACTCGGAGAAGGGTATGGCTACACCTTC. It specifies CASSLLLGEGYGYTF.

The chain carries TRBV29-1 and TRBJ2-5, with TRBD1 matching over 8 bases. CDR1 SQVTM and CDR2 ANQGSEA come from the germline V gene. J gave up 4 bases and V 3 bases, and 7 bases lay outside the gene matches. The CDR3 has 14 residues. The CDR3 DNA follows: TGCAGCGTTGAGCCCCGGACAGGGCGAGAGACCCAGTACTTC. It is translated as CSVEPRTGRETQYF.

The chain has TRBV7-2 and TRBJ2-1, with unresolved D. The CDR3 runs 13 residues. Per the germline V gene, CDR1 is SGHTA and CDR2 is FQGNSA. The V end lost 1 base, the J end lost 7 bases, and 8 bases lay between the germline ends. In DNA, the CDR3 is TGTGCCAGCAGCTTAGTGATTAGTAATGAGCAGTTCTTC. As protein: CASSLVISNEQFF.

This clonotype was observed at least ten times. CDR3 sequence: CASSTPASWANVLTF. The CDR3 DNA reads TGTGCCAGCAGCACCCCAGCAAGCTGGGCCAACGTCCTGACTTTC. V gene TRBV12-3 or TRBV12-4 combines with J gene TRBJ2-6; D remains ambiguous. CDR3 length equals 15 residues. The germline V and J ends were trimmed by 6 bases and 5 bases, with 14 bases remaining between them.

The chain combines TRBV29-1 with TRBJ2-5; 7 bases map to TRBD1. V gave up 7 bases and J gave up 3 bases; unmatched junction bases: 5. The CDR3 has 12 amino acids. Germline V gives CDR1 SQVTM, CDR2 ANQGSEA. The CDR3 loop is CSGRQGEETQYF. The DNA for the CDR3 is TGCAGCGGACGACAGGGAGAAGAGACCCAGTACTTC.

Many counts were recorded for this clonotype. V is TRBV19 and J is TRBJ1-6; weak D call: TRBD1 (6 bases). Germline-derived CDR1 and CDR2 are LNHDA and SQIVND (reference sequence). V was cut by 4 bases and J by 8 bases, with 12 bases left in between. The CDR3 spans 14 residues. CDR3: CASSTGQTDSPLHF. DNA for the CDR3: TGTGCCAGTAGTACCGGACAGACGGATTCACCCCTCCACTTT.

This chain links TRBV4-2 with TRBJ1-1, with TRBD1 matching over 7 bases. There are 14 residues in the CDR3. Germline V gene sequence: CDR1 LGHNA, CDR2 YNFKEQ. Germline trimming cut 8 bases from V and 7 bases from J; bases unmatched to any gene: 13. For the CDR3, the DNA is TGTGCCAGCCCAAGACCAACAGGGGATAATGAAGCTTTCTTT. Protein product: CASPRPTGDNEAFF.

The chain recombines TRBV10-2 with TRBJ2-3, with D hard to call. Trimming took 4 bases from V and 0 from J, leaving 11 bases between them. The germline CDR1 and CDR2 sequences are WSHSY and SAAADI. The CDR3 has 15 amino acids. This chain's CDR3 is CASSVGRISTDTQYF. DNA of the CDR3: TGCGCCAGCAGTGTTGGCAGGATTAGCACAGATACGCAGTATTTT.

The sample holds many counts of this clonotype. The CDR3, as DNA: TGTGCCAGCAGTGGGGGAGCCTACACCTTC. This translates into CASSGGAYTF. The V call is TRBV2, the J call TRBJ1-2; D is uncertain. The V and J ends lost 4 bases and 10 bases respectively, with 7 bases between them. The V gene's germline CDR1 is SNHLY and CDR2 FYNNEI. This CDR3 contains 10 residues.

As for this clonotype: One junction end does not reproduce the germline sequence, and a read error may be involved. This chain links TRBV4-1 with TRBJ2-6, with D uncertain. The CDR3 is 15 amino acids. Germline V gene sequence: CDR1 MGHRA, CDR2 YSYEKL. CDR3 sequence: CASSQDISGANVLTF. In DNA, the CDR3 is TGTGCCAGCAGCCAAGATATCTCTGGGGCCAACGTCCTGACTTTC.

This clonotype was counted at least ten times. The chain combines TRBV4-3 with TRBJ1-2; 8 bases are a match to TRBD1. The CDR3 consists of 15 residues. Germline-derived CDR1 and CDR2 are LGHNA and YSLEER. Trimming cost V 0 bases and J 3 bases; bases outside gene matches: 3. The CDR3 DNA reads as TGCGCCAGCAGCCAAGATCCAGGGGGCGACTATGGCTACACCTTC. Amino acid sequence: CASSQDPGGDYGYTF.

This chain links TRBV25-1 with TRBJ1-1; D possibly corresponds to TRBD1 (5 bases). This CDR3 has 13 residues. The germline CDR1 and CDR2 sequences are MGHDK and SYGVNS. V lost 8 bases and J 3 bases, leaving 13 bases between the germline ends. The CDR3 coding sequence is TGTGCCAGCGCCCCAGGGCTCGACACTGAAGCTTTCTTT. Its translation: CASAPGLDTEAFF.

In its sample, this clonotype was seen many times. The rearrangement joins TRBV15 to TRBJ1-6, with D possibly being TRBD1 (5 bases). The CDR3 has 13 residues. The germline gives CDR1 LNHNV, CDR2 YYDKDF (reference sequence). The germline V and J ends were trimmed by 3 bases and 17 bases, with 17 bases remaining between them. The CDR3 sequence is CATSRESGRPVHF. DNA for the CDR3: TGTGCCACCAGCAGGGAATCGGGACGGCCAGTCCACTTT.

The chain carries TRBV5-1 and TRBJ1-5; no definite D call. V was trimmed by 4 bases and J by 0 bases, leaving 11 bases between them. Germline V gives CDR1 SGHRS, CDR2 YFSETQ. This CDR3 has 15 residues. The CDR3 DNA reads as TGCGCCAGCAGCCTCATGGTGAATAGCAATCAGCCCCAGCATTTT. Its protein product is CASSLMVNSNQPQHF.

The CDR3, as DNA: TGCAGTGCTTCCGAGAGGCATGGAGGGGCCTACTATGGCTACACCTTC. Translation gives CSASERHGGAYYGYTF. The chain combines TRBV20-1 with TRBJ1-2; D is possibly TRBD1 (5 bases). CDR3 length: 16 residues. Germline values: CDR1 DFQATT, CDR2 SNEGSKA (reference sequence). V was pared by 5 bases and J by 3 bases, with 22 bases between.

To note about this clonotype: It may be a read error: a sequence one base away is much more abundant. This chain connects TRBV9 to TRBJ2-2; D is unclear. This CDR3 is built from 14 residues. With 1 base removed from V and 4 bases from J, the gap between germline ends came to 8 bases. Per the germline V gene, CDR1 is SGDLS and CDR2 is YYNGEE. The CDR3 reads CASSVRWGTGELFF. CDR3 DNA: TGTGCCAGCAGCGTAAGGTGGGGCACCGGGGAGCTGTTTTTT.

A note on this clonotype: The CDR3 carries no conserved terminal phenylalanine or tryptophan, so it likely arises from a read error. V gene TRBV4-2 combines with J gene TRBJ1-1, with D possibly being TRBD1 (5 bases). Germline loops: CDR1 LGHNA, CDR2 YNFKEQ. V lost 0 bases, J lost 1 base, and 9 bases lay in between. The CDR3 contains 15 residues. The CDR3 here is CASSQDGAQNTEAFL. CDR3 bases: TGTGCCAGCAGCCAAGATGGGGCCCAGAACACTGAAGCTTTCCTT.

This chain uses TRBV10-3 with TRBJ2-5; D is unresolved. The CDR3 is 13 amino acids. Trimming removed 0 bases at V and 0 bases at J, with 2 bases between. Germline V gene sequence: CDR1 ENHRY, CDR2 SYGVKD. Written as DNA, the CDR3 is TGTGCCATCAGTGAGTCGAACCAAGAGACCCAGTACTTC. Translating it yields CAISESNQETQYF.

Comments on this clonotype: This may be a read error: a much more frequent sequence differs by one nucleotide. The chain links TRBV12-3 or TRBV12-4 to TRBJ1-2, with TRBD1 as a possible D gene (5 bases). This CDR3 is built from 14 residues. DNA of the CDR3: TGTGCCAGCAGTATAGCAGGGTTTCGGTATGGCTACACCTTC. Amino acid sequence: CASSIAGFRYGYTF.

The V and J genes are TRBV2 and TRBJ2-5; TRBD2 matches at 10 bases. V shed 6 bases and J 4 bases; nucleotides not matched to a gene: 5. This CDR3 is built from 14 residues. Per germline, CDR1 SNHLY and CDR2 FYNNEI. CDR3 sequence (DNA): TGTGCCAGCAGAGATCGGACTAGCGGAGAGACCCAGTACTTC. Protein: CASRDRTSGETQYF.

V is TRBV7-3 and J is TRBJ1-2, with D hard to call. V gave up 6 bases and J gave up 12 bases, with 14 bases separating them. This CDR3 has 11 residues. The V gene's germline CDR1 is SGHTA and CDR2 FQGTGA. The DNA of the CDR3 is TGTGCCAGCAGACTATCCTCTGGAAACACCTTC. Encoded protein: CASRLSSGNTF. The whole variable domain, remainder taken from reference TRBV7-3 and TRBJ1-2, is GAGVSQTPSNKVTEKGKYVELRCDPISGHTALYWYRQSLGQGPEFLIYFQGTGAADDSGLPNDRFFAVRPEGSVSTLKIQRTERGDSAVYLCASRLSSGNTFGSGTRLTVV.

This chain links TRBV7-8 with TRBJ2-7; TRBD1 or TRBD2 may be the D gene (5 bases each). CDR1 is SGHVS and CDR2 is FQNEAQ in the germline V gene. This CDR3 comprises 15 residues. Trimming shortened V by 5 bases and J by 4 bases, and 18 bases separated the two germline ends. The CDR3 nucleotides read TGTGCCAGCAGCCAAGATCCGGGACGGTCATACGAGCAGTACTTC. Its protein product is CASSQDPGRSYEQYF.

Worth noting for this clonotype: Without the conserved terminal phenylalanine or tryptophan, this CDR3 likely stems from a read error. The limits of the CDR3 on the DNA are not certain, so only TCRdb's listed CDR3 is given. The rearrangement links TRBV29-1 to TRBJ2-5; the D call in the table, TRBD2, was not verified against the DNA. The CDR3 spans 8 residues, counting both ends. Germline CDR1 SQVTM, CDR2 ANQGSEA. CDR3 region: CSVEGANT.

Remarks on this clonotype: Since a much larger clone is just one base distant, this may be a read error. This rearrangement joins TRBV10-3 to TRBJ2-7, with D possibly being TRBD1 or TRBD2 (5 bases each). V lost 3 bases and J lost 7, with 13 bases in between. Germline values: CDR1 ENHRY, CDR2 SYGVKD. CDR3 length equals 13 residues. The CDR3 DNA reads TGTGCCATCAGTGAAGCTGGGACCGAGGAGCAGTACTTC. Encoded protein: CAISEAGTEEQYF.

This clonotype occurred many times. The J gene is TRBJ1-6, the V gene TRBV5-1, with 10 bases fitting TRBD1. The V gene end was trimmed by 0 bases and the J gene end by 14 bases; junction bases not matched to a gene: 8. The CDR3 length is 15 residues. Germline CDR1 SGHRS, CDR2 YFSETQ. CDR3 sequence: CASSLADRGRGTLHF. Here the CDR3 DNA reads TGCGCCAGCAGCTTGGCGGACAGGGGGAGGGGGACCCTCCACTTT.

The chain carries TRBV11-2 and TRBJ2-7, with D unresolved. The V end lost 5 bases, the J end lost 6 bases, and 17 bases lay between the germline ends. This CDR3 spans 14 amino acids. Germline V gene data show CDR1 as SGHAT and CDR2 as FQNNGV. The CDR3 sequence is CASSVAWVPCEQYF. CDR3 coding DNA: TGTGCCAGCAGCGTGGCGTGGGTTCCCTGCGAGCAGTACTTC.